The following is a T cell receptor beta chain sequence with its context. What it binds is unknown. Donors each gave more than 2 ml of blood. The data originate from a study of monozygotic twins with inflammatory bowel disease. Overall study findings and caveats: IBD patients showed reduced TCRbeta diversity (inverse Simpson) versus healthy co-twins.

For each CDR3 protein, TCRdb gives one entry from its re-call of the 5' RACE reads, without DNA. This repertoire comprises 300,000 to 350,000 distinct CDR3 sequences; its ten largest clones make up under 2.5%. The CDR3 is 12 amino acids. Germline lookup yields CDR1 SGHRS and CDR2 YFSETQ. The receptor was derived from a human donor with ulcerative colitis or Crohn's disease, or a healthy co-twin of an affected twin (not recorded which). The sequenced sample consisted of blood. J is TRBJ2-1 and V is TRBV5-1. The CDR3 here is CASSSLGNEQFF. Supplemented by reference TRBV5-1 and TRBJ2-1, the full variable domain reads KAGVTQTPRYLIKTRGQQVTLSCSPISGHRSVSWYQQTPGQGLQFLFEYFSETQRNKGNFPGRFSGRQFSNSRSEMNVSTLELGDSALYLCASSSLGNEQFFGPGTRLTVL.